The 2 T cell receptor beta chains in this list originate from one sample, sequenced in a study of cytomegalovirus exposure and HLA in healthy donors. Here immunoSEQ multiplex PCR was the method, and the copy in TCRdb shows in-frame clones only, minus some. The table includes about 180,000 clones, 75% to 90% detected once. The sequencing input was PBMCs. These receptors were taken from a man between 18 and 29 years old in good health and CMV-seropositive.

The chain uses TRBV7-3 and TRBJ2-1; TRBD2 aligns across 9 bases. Per the germline V gene, CDR1 is SGHTA and CDR2 is FQGTGA. V lost 0 bases, J lost 8 bases, and 5 bases stayed unmatched. This CDR3 is built from 15 residues. CDR3 DNA sequence: TGTGCCAGCAGCTTAACGGCTAGCGGGGACGATGAGCAGTTCTTC. Encoded protein: CASSLTASGDDEQFF.

The V and J genes are TRBV11-3 and TRBJ2-2, with D possibly TRBD2 on 5 matching bases. The V and J ends lost 6 bases and 6 bases respectively, with 11 bases between them. The CDR3 is 13 amino acids. Germline V gene lookup returns CDR1 SGHNT and CDR2 YENEEA. CDR3 nucleotide sequence: TGTGCCAGCAGTCCGGGGTCCGCCGGGGAGCTGTTTTTT. The encoded protein is CASSPGSAGELFF.